Following are 28 T cell receptor beta chains from one sample sequenced in a study of beta chain features in type 1 diabetes. Study results and caveats: All four CD4+ subsets of Type 1 diabetes patients contained TCRB CDR3s that were moderately but significantly shorter.

These TCRs are of unknown antigen specificity. All of the isolated RNA was reverse transcribed, so expressed TCRB transcripts were sequenced. Clones were sequenced by immunoSEQ multiplex PCR, and TCRdb holds only the in-frame ones, with some missing. The table shows a few hundred thousand clones, with around an eighth occurring only once. The material sequenced was naive CD4+ T cells from blood. These receptor sequences come from a man aged 30 to 39 with type 1 diabetes.

V gene TRBV29-1 combines with J gene TRBJ2-1, with 15 bases fitting TRBD2. Germline V gene lookup returns CDR1 SQVTM and CDR2 ANQGSEA. V was pared by 6 bases and J by 8 bases, with 11 bases of the junction left unmatched. CDR3 length: 16 amino acids. The CDR3 region has the DNA TGCAGCGTGAGAAAAGGACTAGCGGGAGGGTTGGATGAGCAGTTCTTC. Protein: CSVRKGLAGGLDEQFF.

This clone has just a few counts. This chain's CDR3 is CASSERSAIQHF. For the CDR3, the DNA is TGTGCCAGCAGTGAAAGAAGTGCTATACAGCATTTT. V and J are TRBV2 and TRBJ1-5; the D is unclear. The CDR3 loop spans 12 amino acids. Per germline, CDR1 SNHLY and CDR2 FYNNEI. The germline V and J ends were trimmed by 2 bases and 13 bases, with 12 bases remaining between them.

J is TRBJ2-3 and V is TRBV7-9; a weak D match, TRBD2 (5 bases). Germline assignment: CDR1 SEHNR and CDR2 FQNEAQ (reference sequence). This CDR3 region has 14 residues. Trimming removed 0 bases from V and 4 bases from J, with 8 bases in between. In nucleotides, the CDR3 is TGTGCCAGCAGCTTAGCGGGAGAACCAGATACGCAGTATTTT. This codes for CASSLAGEPDTQYF.

The chain is built from TRBV4-1 and TRBJ2-7; D perhaps matches TRBD1 (6 bases). The V end lost 0 bases, the J end lost 5 bases, and 17 bases lay between the germline ends. Per the germline V gene, CDR1 is MGHRA and CDR2 is YSYEKL. The CDR3 has 16 amino acids. CDR3 DNA: TGCGCCAGCAGCCAAGAAGGGGGACGAGGACAACACGAGCAGTACTTC. It translates to CASSQEGGRGQHEQYF.

This clone was counted a few times. The chain combines TRBV19 with TRBJ1-1, with a possible D match to TRBD1 (6 bases). Germline values: CDR1 LNHDA, CDR2 SQIVND (reference sequence). The CDR3 totals 17 residues. The V gene lost 2 bases and the J gene lost 0 bases, with 16 bases spanning the gap. CDR3 sequence: CASSILGGGSMNTEAFF. The CDR3 DNA is TGTGCCAGTAGTATACTAGGCGGGGGCTCCATGAACACTGAAGCTTTCTTT.

The chain uses TRBV9 and TRBJ1-1; D not certain. The CDR3 is made up of 13 amino acids. V was cut by 2 bases and J by 0 bases, with 5 bases left in between. Germline V lookup: CDR1 SGDLS, CDR2 YYNGEE. The CDR3 coding sequence is TGTGCCAGCAGCGTCGGTATGAACACTGAAGCTTTCTTT. Translated, it gives CASSVGMNTEAFF.

This clone was detected only a few times. This chain uses TRBV19 with TRBJ1-5, with 10 nucleotides matching TRBD1. The CDR3 totals 18 residues. The ends lost 4 bases at V and 6 bases at J; junction bases unmatched: 15. CDR1 and CDR2 (germline): LNHDA, SQIVND (reference sequence). The CDR3 loop is CASSKPLAGTGVGQPQHF. Here the CDR3 DNA reads TGTGCCAGTAGTAAGCCACTCGCCGGGACAGGGGTTGGTCAGCCCCAGCATTTT.

This clone appeared a few times. The rearrangement joins TRBV29-1 to TRBJ1-5; 8 nucleotides match TRBD1. Germline lookup yields CDR1 SQVTM and CDR2 ANQGSEA. V was clipped by 6 bases and J by 0 bases; unmatched bases: 1. This CDR3 spans 13 amino acids. The CDR3 loop is CSVGQDSNQPQHF. CDR3 in DNA: TGCAGCGTGGGACAGGATAGCAATCAGCCCCAGCATTTT.

This clone was seen only a few times. The chain uses TRBV7-3 and TRBJ2-2; D might be TRBD1 (6 bases). CDR1 and CDR2 from the germline V gene are SGHTA and FQGTGA. The CDR3 length is 14 residues. Trimming stripped 6 bases from V and 1 base from J, with 9 bases between. The CDR3: CASSLDRNTGELFF. CDR3 DNA sequence: TGTGCCAGCAGTTTGGACAGGAACACCGGGGAGCTGTTTTTT.

As regards this clone: One junction end disagrees with the germline gene, perhaps due to a read error. The rearrangement joins TRBV7-7 to TRBJ2-3; 10 nucleotides match TRBD2. The length of the CDR3 is 14 residues. Looked up from germline, CDR1 is SSHAT and CDR2 is FNYEAQ (reference sequence). The CDR3 DNA follows: TGTGCTAGCAGCCTAAACCCTGGGACTAGCGTGCTGTATTTT. It translates to CASSLNPGTSVLYF.

This clone was counted a few times. V gene TRBV29-1 combines with J gene TRBJ2-1, with 10 nucleotides matching TRBD1. The CDR3 is 16 residues long. Germline-derived CDR1 and CDR2 are SQVTM and ANQGSEA. Losses at the gene ends were 1 base for V and 2 bases for J; bases not matched to a gene: 5. The CDR3 coding sequence is TGCAGCGTTGAAGTGGGGACAGGGGATGCCTACAATGAGCAGTTCTTC. Amino acid sequence: CSVEVGTGDAYNEQFF.

This chain uses TRBV9 with TRBJ2-7; 11 positions agree with TRBD2. Germline loops: CDR1 SGDLS, CDR2 YYNGEE. This CDR3 region has 16 residues. With V trimmed by 2 bases and J by 0 bases, 4 bases remained unmatched. The CDR3 protein is CASSVGLAASSYEQYF. In nucleotides, the CDR3 is TGTGCCAGCAGCGTGGGACTAGCGGCCAGCTCCTACGAGCAGTACTTC.

This clone has more than one count but fewer than ten. The chain uses TRBV4-3 and TRBJ2-7; 9 positions match TRBD2. The CDR3 length is 14 residues. The germline V gene has CDR1 LGHNA and CDR2 YSLEER. V shed 0 bases and J 9 bases; nucleotides not matched to a gene: 6. The CDR3 sequence: CASSQDRAGGPQYF. The CDR3 DNA follows: TGCGCCAGCAGCCAAGACCGAGCGGGAGGCCCGCAGTACTTC.

The chain is built from TRBV4-1 and TRBJ2-3; 11 bases fit TRBD2. V dropped 1 base and J dropped 6; count of bases not matched to a gene: 9. Germline CDR1 is MGHRA and CDR2 is YSYEKL. CDR3 length: 17 amino acids. CDR3: CASSQGAASGRRDTQYF. The DNA for the CDR3 is TGCGCCAGCAGCCAAGGGGCGGCTAGCGGGAGGAGGGATACGCAGTATTTT.

This clone was picked up a small number of times. This chain uses TRBV5-4 with TRBJ2-2; TRBD2 agrees at 11 bases. The germline V gene encodes CDR1 SGHNT and CDR2 YYREEE (reference sequence). V lost 4 bases and J lost 3; bases outside the gene matches: 5. The CDR3 sequence is 16 residues long. The CDR3 loop reads CASSPKGLADTGELFF. DNA of the CDR3: TGTGCCAGCAGCCCCAAGGGACTAGCGGACACCGGGGAGCTGTTTTTT.

The V and J genes are TRBV30 and TRBJ1-1; TRBD1 agrees at 11 bases. With 8 bases clipped from V and 4 bases from J, the junction kept 3 bases outside the gene matches. Germline V CDR1 and CDR2: GTSNPN, SVGIG (reference sequence). The CDR3 consists of 12 residues. The CDR3 DNA sequence: TGTGCCCTGGGGACAGGGGGCACTGAAGCTTTCTTT. Protein: CALGTGGTEAFF. The full variable domain, its missing parts supplied by reference TRBV30 and TRBJ1-1, is SQTIHQWPATLVQPVGSPLSLECTVEGTSNPNLYWYRQAAGRGLQLLFYSVGIGQISSEVPQNLSASRPQDRQFILSSKKLLLSDSGFYLCALGTGGTEAFFGQGTRLTVV.

This clone was seen only a few times. The chain carries TRBV30 and TRBJ1-2, with D hard to call. This CDR3 contains 15 residues. The germline gives CDR1 GTSNPN, CDR2 SVGIG (reference sequence). Trimming shortened V by 3 bases and J by 2 bases, and 16 bases separated the two germline ends. The CDR3 loop is CAWRSPTYPNYGYTF. The CDR3 region has the DNA TGTGCCTGGAGATCCCCGACATACCCCAACTATGGCTACACCTTC.

This clone showed up just a few times. This chain links TRBV28 with TRBJ2-7; TRBD2 matches at 11 bases. Germline V gene sequence: CDR1 MDHEN, CDR2 SYDVKM. The trim removed 9 bases at V and 13 bases at J, leaving 11 bases unmatched. There are 12 residues in the CDR3. The DNA for the CDR3 is TGTGCCAGTAGCGGGAGGGACACCCCCCAATACTTC. It specifies CASSGRDTPQYF.

V gene TRBV5-4 combines with J gene TRBJ1-2; possible D gene TRBD1, 5 bases. Germline values: CDR1 SGHNT, CDR2 YYREEE (reference sequence). The CDR3 is 12 amino acids. V was pared by 4 bases and J by 7 bases, with 11 bases between. CDR3 sequence: CASSQARAGYTF. The CDR3 coding sequence is TGTGCCAGCAGCCAGGCCAGGGCTGGCTACACCTTC.

This clone was picked up a small number of times. The chain joins TRBV29-1 to TRBJ2-3; D possibly corresponds to TRBD1 (5 bases). The V gene's germline CDR1 is SQVTM and CDR2 ANQGSEA. Trimming stripped 2 bases from V and 4 bases from J, with 13 bases between. The CDR3 is 14 amino acids. CDR3 sequence: CSVERGRGSDTQYF. In DNA, the CDR3 is TGCAGCGTTGAAAGGGGAAGGGGCTCAGATACGCAGTATTTT.

This clone was counted between two and nine times. Germline is not matched at one junction end, which may reflect a read error. The V gene is TRBV28, the J gene TRBJ2-1, with TRBD2 matching 8 bases. Germline V gene lookup returns CDR1 MDHEN and CDR2 SYDVKM. The length of the CDR3 is 13 residues. CDR3 nucleotide sequence: TGTGCCAGCAGTTTACAACTTCGGGGACTAGACGTCTTC. Its protein product is CASSLQLRGLDVF. The full variable domain, with the rest looked up from reference TRBV28 and TRBJ2-1, is DVKVTQSSRYLVKRTGEKVFLECVQDMDHENMFWYRQDPGLGLRLIYFSYDVKMKEKGDIPEGYSVSREKKERFSLILESASTNQTSMYLCASSLQLRGLDVFGPGTRLTVL.

This chain links TRBV7-9 with TRBJ1-4; TRBD1 matches at 10 bases. Per the germline V gene, CDR1 is SEHNR and CDR2 is FQNEAQ (reference sequence). V shed 6 bases, J shed 8 bases, and the junction held 9 bases outside the gene matches. The CDR3 totals 15 residues. CDR3 sequence reads: CASRGTGERREKLFF. CDR3 nucleotide sequence: TGTGCCAGCAGAGGGACAGGGGAAAGGAGGGAAAAACTGTTTTTT.

This clone appeared a few times. This chain joins TRBV14 and TRBJ1-1; D is uncertain. In germline, CDR1 is SGHDN, CDR2 FVKESK. The length of the CDR3 is 13 residues. Trimming removed 4 bases at V and 7 bases at J, with 13 bases between. The CDR3 sequence is CASSLIPGFEAFF. CDR3 bases: TGTGCCAGCAGCCTGATACCGGGGTTTGAAGCTTTCTTT.

This clone has a single count. The chain is built from TRBV9 and TRBJ2-6; 7 nucleotides align to TRBD1. Germline V lookup: CDR1 SGDLS, CDR2 YYNGEE. V was clipped by 4 bases and J by 2 bases; unmatched bases: 12. The CDR3 totals 18 residues. CDR3 protein: CASSLLRQGLTGANVLTF. The CDR3 coding sequence is TGTGCCAGCAGCCTCCTAAGACAGGGTTTAACTGGGGCCAACGTCCTGACTTTC.

This clone was seen a handful of times. The chain combines TRBV11-1 with TRBJ1-2, with TRBD1 as a possible D gene (6 bases). Trimming took off 0 bases at V and 5 bases at J, with 16 bases between the two ends. This CDR3 comprises 16 residues. Germline CDR1 is SGHAT and CDR2 is FQDESV (reference sequence). DNA of the CDR3: TGTGCCAGCAGCTTAGCGTCGGGACACCCGAAATATGGCTACACCTTC. Protein: CASSLASGHPKYGYTF. Using reference TRBV11-1 and TRBJ1-2 for the parts outside the CDR3, the full variable domain is EAEVAQSPRYKITEKSQAVAFWCDPISGHATLYWYRQILGQGPELLVQFQDESVVDDSQLPKDRFSAERLKGVDSTLKIQPAELGDSAMYLCASSLASGHPKYGYTFGSGTRLTVV.

This rearrangement joins TRBV7-9 to TRBJ2-1; D may be TRBD2 (6 bases). CDR1 SEHNR and CDR2 FQNEAQ come from the germline V gene (reference sequence). There are 14 residues in the CDR3. The ends were cut back, 2 bases at V and 9 bases at J, with 14 bases in the middle. The CDR3 DNA follows: TGTGCCAGCAGCTTAATGGGGGAGGACGGTGAGCAGTTCTTC. It is translated as CASSLMGEDGEQFF.

This clone has just a few counts. The gene calls are TRBV2 and TRBJ2-7; D may be TRBD1 (5 bases). The CDR3 contains 12 residues. Germline V gives CDR1 SNHLY, CDR2 FYNNEI. Trimming stripped 4 bases from V and 3 bases from J, with 7 bases between. The CDR3 protein is CASSGQNYEQYF. As DNA, the CDR3 is TGTGCCAGCAGTGGACAGAACTACGAGCAGTACTTC. The full variable domain, its missing parts supplied by reference TRBV2 and TRBJ2-7, is EPEVTQTPSHQVTQMGQEVILRCVPISNHLYFYWYRQILGQKVEFLVSFYNNEISEKSEIFDDQFSVERPDGSNFTLKIRSTKLEDSAMYFCASSGQNYEQYFGPGTRLTVT.

The chain combines TRBV21-1 with TRBJ1-2. TRBV21-1 is labeled a pseudogene. CDR3 length: 12 amino acids. For the CDR3, the DNA is TGTGCCAGCAGCTTAGGGGGGGGTGGCTACACCTTC. The encoded protein is CASSLGGGGYTF.